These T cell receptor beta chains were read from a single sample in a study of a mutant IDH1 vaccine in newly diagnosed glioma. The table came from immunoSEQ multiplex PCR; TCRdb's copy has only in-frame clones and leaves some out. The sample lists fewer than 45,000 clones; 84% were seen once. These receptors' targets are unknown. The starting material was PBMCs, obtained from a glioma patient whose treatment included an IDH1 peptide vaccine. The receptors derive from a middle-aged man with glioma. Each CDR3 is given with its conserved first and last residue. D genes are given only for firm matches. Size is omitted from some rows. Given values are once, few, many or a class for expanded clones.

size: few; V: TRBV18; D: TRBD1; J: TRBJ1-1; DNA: TGTGCCAGCTCACCGGAGGGACAGCTCTACTGGAACACTGAAGCTTTCTTT; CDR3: CASSPEGQLYWNTEAFF
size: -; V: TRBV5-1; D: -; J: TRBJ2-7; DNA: TGCGCCAGCAGCCCCGTCGGGGGTCGGGCCGAGCAGTACTTC; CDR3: CASSPVGGRAEQYF
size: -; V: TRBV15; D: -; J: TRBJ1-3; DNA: TGTGCCACCAGCAGAGGAACGGAACTCTCTGGAAACACCATATATTTT; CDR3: CATSRGTELSGNTIYF
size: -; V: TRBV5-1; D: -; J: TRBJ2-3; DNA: TGCGCCAGCAGCTTGCCGGCGGGACCGACAGATACGCAGTATTTT; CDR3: CASSLPAGPTDTQYF
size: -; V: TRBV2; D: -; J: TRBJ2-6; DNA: TGTGCCAGCACCACGGGAGATGGGGGAATTGCTACTGGGGCCAACGTCCTGACTTTC; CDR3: CASTTGDGGIATGANVLTF
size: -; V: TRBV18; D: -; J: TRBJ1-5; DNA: TGTGCCAGCTCACCACCGTCGAAGGGGAATCAGCCCCAGCATTTT; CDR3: CASSPPSKGNQPQHF
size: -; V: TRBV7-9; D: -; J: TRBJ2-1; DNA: TGTGCCAGCGGAAACAGGGTCGGTGAGCAGTTCTTC; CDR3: CASGNRVGEQFF
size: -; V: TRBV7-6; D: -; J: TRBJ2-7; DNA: TGTGCCAGCAGCTTAGAAAGGTGGAGCGAGCAGTACTTC; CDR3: CASSLERWSEQYF
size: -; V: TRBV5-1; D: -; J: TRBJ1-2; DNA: TGCGCCAGCAGCCTGGGGACATACGCTAACTATGGCTACACCTTC; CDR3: CASSLGTYANYGYTF
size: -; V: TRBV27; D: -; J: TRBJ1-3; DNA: TGTGCCAGCAGTTCGGTCTCTGGAAACACCATATATTTT; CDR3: CASSSVSGNTIYF
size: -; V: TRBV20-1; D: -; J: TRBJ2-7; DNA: TGCAGTGCACGGGACAACTACGAGCAGTACTTC; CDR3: CSARDNYEQYF
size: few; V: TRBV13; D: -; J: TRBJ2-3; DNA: TGTGCCAGCAGTTTCTCCGAGCGGGTGGGGGTCACAGATACGCAGTATTTT; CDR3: CASSFSERVGVTDTQYF
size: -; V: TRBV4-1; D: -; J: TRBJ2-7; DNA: TGCGCCAGCAGCCAAGATAATTGGAATCGGAGGACCTACGAGCAGTACTTC; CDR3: CASSQDNWNRRTYEQYF
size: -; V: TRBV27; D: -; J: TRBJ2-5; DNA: TGTGCCAGCGGAGGAAACGGAGAGACCCAGTACTTC; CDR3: CASGGNGETQYF
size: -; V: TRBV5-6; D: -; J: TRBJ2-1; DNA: TGTGCCAGCAGCTTGGGCGCTTACAATGAGCAGTTCTTC; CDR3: CASSLGAYNEQFF
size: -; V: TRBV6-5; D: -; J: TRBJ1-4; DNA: TGTGCCAGCAGTTACTCGGGCGGGAACGAAAAACTGTTTTTT; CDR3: CASSYSGGNEKLFF
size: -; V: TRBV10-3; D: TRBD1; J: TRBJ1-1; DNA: TGTGCCATCAGCTGGACAGGGAACACTGAAGCTTTCTTT; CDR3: CAISWTGNTEAFF
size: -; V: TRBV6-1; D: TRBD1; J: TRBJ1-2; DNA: TGTGCCAGCAGTGAACTTACAGGGGGGCCCTATGGCTACACCTTC; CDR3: CASSELTGGPYGYTF
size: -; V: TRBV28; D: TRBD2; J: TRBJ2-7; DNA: TGTGCCAGCAGTGCCCCGACTAGCGGGGGGACCTACGAGCAGTACTTC; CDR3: CASSAPTSGGTYEQYF
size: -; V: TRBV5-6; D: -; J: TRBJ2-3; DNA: TGTGCCAGCAGCTTGGATGCCAGGGAGGTACCAGATACGCAGTATTTT; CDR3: CASSLDAREVPDTQYF
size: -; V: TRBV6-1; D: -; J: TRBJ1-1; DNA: TGTGCCAGCAGTGATTCCTGGGGGAACACTGAAGCTTTCTTT; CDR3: CASSDSWGNTEAFF
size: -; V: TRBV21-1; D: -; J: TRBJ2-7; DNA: TGTGCCAGCAGCGGCCGGGACTACGAGCAGTACTTC; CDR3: CASSGRDYEQYF
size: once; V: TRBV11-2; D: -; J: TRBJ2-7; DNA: TGTGCCAGCATATTGAGCGGTACCTACGAGCAGTACTTC; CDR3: CASILSGTYEQYF
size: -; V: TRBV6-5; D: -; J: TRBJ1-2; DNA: TGTGCCAGCAGTTACTATGGGCAGGGTGTTGGGTATGGCTACACCTTC; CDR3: CASSYYGQGVGYGYTF
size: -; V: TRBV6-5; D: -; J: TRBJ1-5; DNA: TGTGCCAGCAGCCAAAATACCATCAATCAGCCCCAGCATTTT; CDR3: CASSQNTINQPQHF
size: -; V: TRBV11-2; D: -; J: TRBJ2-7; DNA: TGTGCCAGCAGCTCGGCAGGTATCGACGAGCAGTACTTC; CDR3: CASSSAGIDEQYF
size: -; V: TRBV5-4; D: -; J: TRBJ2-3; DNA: TGTGCCAGCAGCCCGGACCTACCAAGCACAGATACGCAGTATTTT; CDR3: CASSPDLPSTDTQYF
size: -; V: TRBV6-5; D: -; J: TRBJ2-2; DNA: TGTGCCAGCAGTTACACACAGACCTTTTCCACCGGGGAGCTGTTTTTT; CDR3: CASSYTQTFSTGELFF
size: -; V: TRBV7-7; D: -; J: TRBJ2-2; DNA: TGTGCTAGCAGCTTAGGTGGGGGTAACACCGGGGAGCTGTTTTTT; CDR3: CASSLGGGNTGELFF
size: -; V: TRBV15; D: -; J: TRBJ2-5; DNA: TGTGCCACCGCTATTTGGAGTGAGGAGACCCAGTACTTC; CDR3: CATAIWSEETQYF
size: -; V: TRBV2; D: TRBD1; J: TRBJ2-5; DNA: TGTGCCAGCAGTTTCCCGGGACAGGGGTTTTCAGGGGAGGAGACCCAGTACTTC; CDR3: CASSFPGQGFSGEETQYF
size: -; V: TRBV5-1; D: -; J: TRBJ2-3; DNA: TGCGCCAGCAGCTTTTGGCGGGGAGAAGATACGCAGTATTTT; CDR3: CASSFWRGEDTQYF
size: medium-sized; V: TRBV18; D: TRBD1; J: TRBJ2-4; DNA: TGTGCCAGCTCACCTGATACAGGGGTAGCCAAAAACATTCAGTACTTC; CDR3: CASSPDTGVAKNIQYF
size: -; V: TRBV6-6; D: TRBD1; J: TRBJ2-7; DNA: TGTGCCAGCAGGTCTGGGGACAGCTTAAAGGGCGAGCAGTACTTC; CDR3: CASRSGDSLKGEQYF
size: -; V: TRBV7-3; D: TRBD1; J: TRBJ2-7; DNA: TGTGCCAGCAGCTTAATACAGGGGGCGGGCGAGCAGTACTTC; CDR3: CASSLIQGAGEQYF
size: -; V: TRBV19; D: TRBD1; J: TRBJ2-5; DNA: TGTGCCAGTAAGACAGGGCTCTCGGAGACCCAGTACTTC; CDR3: CASKTGLSETQYF
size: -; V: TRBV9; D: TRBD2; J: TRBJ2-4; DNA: TGTGCCAGCAGCGTAGGTCCGGGGCGGGAGCTAGCCAAAAACATTCAGTACTTC; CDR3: CASSVGPGRELAKNIQYF
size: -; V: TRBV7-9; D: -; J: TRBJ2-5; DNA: TGTGCCAGCAGCTTAGAAACCTCAGAAGAGACCCAGTACTTC; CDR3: CASSLETSEETQYF